A single sample gave rise to the 14 T cell receptor beta chains below, sequenced in a study of cytomegalovirus exposure and HLA in healthy donors (dated 2017 in TCRdb). Library generation was performed with the immunoSEQ multiplex PCR assay. For the multiplex PCR, a mixture combining 60 forward primers for TCR Vbeta segments and 13 reverse primers for TCR Jbeta segments was used. TCRdb mirrors the immuneACCESS table, restricted to in-frame sequences. Some clones are absent from its copies; in checked studies, under half trace to an unresolved V gene, and the reason for the others is unknown. The sample table holds about 140,000 clones, of which more than 70% were seen once. The top ten hold around 2.5% of the sample. Sequencing input: PBMCs. Source of these receptors: a man aged 45-65 years in good health and CMV-seronegative.

The count of this clone is one. The chain employs TRBV19 and TRBJ1-2, with D possibly being TRBD1 (5 bases). Trimming cost V 3 bases and J 4 bases, with 15 bases left between them. CDR1 is LNHDA and CDR2 is SQIVND in the germline V gene (reference sequence). CDR3 length: 15 residues. As DNA, the CDR3 is TGTGCCAGTAGTATCCAAAAGGGGCCTATCTATGGCTACACCTTC. Encoded protein: CASSIQKGPIYGYTF.

This clone was seen more than once but under ten times. This chain uses TRBV2 with TRBJ2-4; 8 bases line up with TRBD2. This CDR3 spans 13 amino acids. Trimming took 7 bases from V and 5 from J; bases not matched to a gene: 4. The germline CDR1 and CDR2 sequences are SNHLY and FYNNEI. The CDR3 loop reads CASNRGGENIQYF. CDR3 DNA sequence: TGTGCCAGCAATCGGGGGGGGGAAAACATTCAGTACTTC.

This clone was counted between two and nine times. The chain uses TRBV27 and TRBJ2-1, with D possibly TRBD1 on 6 matching bases. The length of the CDR3 is 13 residues. Between the trimmed V and J ends, which lost 4 bases and 7 bases, there was a span of 11 bases. Germline CDR1 MNHEY, CDR2 SMNVEV (reference sequence). In DNA form, the CDR3 reads TGTGCCAGCAGTTCATACAGGGTTAATGAGCAGTTCTTC. This codes for CASSSYRVNEQFF.

This CDR3 is CASSFGSGVSYEQYF. CDR3 coding DNA: TGTGCCAGCAGCTTCGGGAGCGGGGTTTCCTACGAGCAGTACTTC. This sequence joins TRBV7-2 and TRBJ2-7, with 7 bases lining up with TRBD2. CDR1 and CDR2 from the germline V gene are SGHTA and FQGNSA. The CDR3 has 15 residues. V lost 3 bases, J lost 1 base, and 6 bases stayed unmatched.

The chain links TRBV7-9 to TRBJ1-4; the D is unclear. CDR3 size: 15 residues. Germline-derived CDR1 and CDR2 are SEHNR and FQNEAQ (reference sequence). V dropped 5 bases and J dropped 4 bases, with 14 bases sitting between them. CDR3 protein: CASSPRGSSNEKLFF. The DNA for the CDR3 is TGTGCCAGCAGCCCCCGCGGGAGCAGTAATGAAAAACTGTTTTTT.

V and J are TRBV5-6 and TRBJ1-1; possibly TRBD1 for D (5 bases). CDR3 length equals 13 residues. Trimming pared 0 bases from V and 6 bases from J, leaving 9 bases between. Germline CDR1 SGHDT, CDR2 YYEEEE. The CDR3 spells CASSLVGVPEAFF. CDR3 nucleotide sequence: TGTGCCAGCAGCTTGGTAGGGGTCCCTGAAGCTTTCTTT.

V usage is TRBV7-9 and J usage is TRBJ1-1, with 9 bases lining up with TRBD1. Trimming cost V 5 bases and J 3 bases; bases outside gene matches: 7. Germline CDR1 and CDR2: SEHNR and FQNEAQ (reference sequence). The CDR3 sequence is 15 residues long. The CDR3 nucleotides read TGTGCCAGCAGCCACCGGGACAGGGTACACACTGAAGCTTTCTTT. Translating gives CASSHRDRVHTEAFF.

The V call is TRBV7-3, the J call TRBJ1-2, with D maybe TRBD1 (6 bases). The CDR3 consists of 16 residues. The germline CDR1 and CDR2 sequences are SGHTA and FQGTGA. V gave up 5 bases and J gave up 6 bases, with 22 bases separating them. The CDR3 region is CASSQGYLGGADGYTF. The CDR3 nucleotides are TGTGCCAGCAGCCAGGGCTATCTTGGGGGGGCGGATGGCTACACCTTC.

CDR3 nucleotides: TGTGCCTGGAGCAGCCAGGGAGGGGAGACCCAGTACTTC. Encoded protein: CAWSSQGGETQYF. The chain recombines TRBV30 with TRBJ2-5, with TRBD2 matching over 7 bases. V dropped 3 bases and J dropped 5; count of bases not matched to a gene: 6. The germline gives CDR1 GTSNPN, CDR2 SVGIG (reference sequence). CDR3 length: 13 residues.

This chain links TRBV5-6 with TRBJ2-7; TRBD1 aligns across 9 bases. Trimming removed 2 bases from V and 2 bases from J; junction bases left unmatched: 5. In germline, CDR1 is SGHDT, CDR2 YYEEEE. This CDR3 is 15 amino acids long. The CDR3 sequence is CASSFGTGQAYEQYF. The CDR3 nucleotides are TGTGCCAGCAGCTTCGGGACAGGGCAGGCCTACGAGCAGTACTTC.

V and J are TRBV19 and TRBJ1-1; no clear D gene. Germline lookup yields CDR1 LNHDA and CDR2 SQIVND (reference sequence). The CDR3 contains 12 residues. V shed 5 bases and J shed 8 bases, with 12 bases lying between them. CDR3: CASSGEGLEAFF. In DNA form, the CDR3 reads TGTGCCAGTAGTGGTGAGGGATTGGAAGCTTTCTTT.

The chain carries TRBV4-2 and TRBJ2-1, with 7 bases matching TRBD2. This CDR3 contains 14 residues. The V gene end was trimmed by 8 bases and the J gene end by 0 bases; junction bases not matched to a gene: 4. Germline CDR1 LGHNA, CDR2 YNFKEQ. CDR3 DNA sequence: TGTGCCAGCTCCGGGGGGAGCTCCTACAATGAGCAGTTCTTC. Protein sequence: CASSGGSSYNEQFF.

The chain employs TRBV7-3 and TRBJ2-5, with D maybe TRBD2 (5 bases). This CDR3 region has 13 residues. From germline, CDR1 is SGHTA and CDR2 FQGTGA. Trimming removed 5 bases from V and 5 bases from J, with 12 bases in between. The CDR3 DNA is TGTGCCAGCAGCCCGACCCCGGGGGAGACCCAGTACTTC. This encodes CASSPTPGETQYF.

The V and J genes are TRBV6-4 and TRBJ2-1; 7 positions match TRBD2. The CDR3 is 15 amino acids. After removal of 5 bases from V and 5 bases from J, the junction contained 9 bases not matched to a gene. Germline CDR1 reads MRHNA; CDR2 reads SNTAGT. The CDR3 region is CASSLVAGENNEQFF. The CDR3 coding sequence is TGTGCCAGCAGTCTTGTAGCGGGCGAGAACAATGAGCAGTTCTTC.